Below, 32 T cell receptor beta chains from the same sample are listed, as sequenced in a study of T cell responses to AZD1222 COVID-19 vaccine. The protocol was immunoSEQ multiplex PCR, while the TCRdb copy is restricted to in-frame clones and leaves out a portion. The profile shows about 85,000 clones, approximately 88% of them singletons. The specimen comprised peripheral blood, sampled on day 0 of AZD1222 vaccination. The receptor set was obtained from an adult in good health.

In this sample, this clone turned up a few times. The genes are TRBV29-1 and TRBJ2-1; possibly TRBD2 for D (5 bases). Germline V CDR1 and CDR2: SQVTM, ANQGSEA. The CDR3 is 12 residues long. Trimming stripped 5 bases from V and 7 bases from J, with 12 bases between. The CDR3 loop is CSVIGRSNEQFF. In DNA, the CDR3 is TGCAGCGTTATAGGGAGATCGAATGAGCAGTTCTTC.

The genes are TRBV5-6 and TRBJ1-1; no firm D call. The ends were cut back, 0 bases at V and 10 bases at J, with 16 bases in the middle. CDR1 and CDR2 (germline): SGHDT, YYEEEE. CDR3 length equals 14 residues. The CDR3 reads CASSLGGGGELAFF. Written as DNA, the CDR3 is TGTGCCAGCAGCTTGGGGGGAGGCGGAGAATTAGCTTTCTTT.

This clone was seen a handful of times. This chain uses TRBV11-3 with TRBJ2-7, with D possibly being TRBD1 (6 bases). The CDR3 length is 13 residues. CDR1 is SGHNT and CDR2 is YENEEA in the germline V gene. Trimming pared 5 bases from V and 5 bases from J, leaving 13 bases between. The CDR3 bases are TGTGCCAGCAGCCCTGTACAGGGCGACGAGCAGTACTTC. Protein sequence: CASSPVQGDEQYF.

This chain uses TRBV19 with TRBJ1-2; no clear D. Germline V lookup: CDR1 LNHDA, CDR2 SQIVND (reference sequence). CDR3 size: 13 residues. Deletions cut 3 bases from V and 3 bases from J, with 8 bases between. CDR3 protein: CASSIAVDYGYTF. For the CDR3, the DNA is TGTGCCAGTAGTATCGCCGTTGACTATGGCTACACCTTC.

V is TRBV12-3 or TRBV12-4 and J is TRBJ2-4; D call uncertain. V was trimmed by 7 bases and J by 3 bases, leaving 4 bases between them. The length of the CDR3 is 11 residues. The CDR3 DNA is TGTGCCAGCACCAGCAAAAACATTCAGTACTTC. As protein: CASTSKNIQYF.

The genes are TRBV6-6 and TRBJ2-1; TRBD2 aligns across 8 bases. J lost 5 bases, V lost 4 bases, and 4 bases had no gene match. The CDR3 has 14 residues. The germline V gene has CDR1 MNHNY and CDR2 SVGAGI (reference sequence). CDR3 nucleotide sequence: TGTGCCAGCAGTTGGACTAGCAATGACAATGAGCAGTTCTTC. Translation: CASSWTSNDNEQFF.

The chain has TRBV2 and TRBJ2-5; perhaps TRBD1 as D (6 bases). This CDR3 spans 15 amino acids. Trimming cost V 7 bases and J 5 bases, with 20 bases left between them. Germline V gene lookup returns CDR1 SNHLY and CDR2 FYNNEI. CDR3 protein: CASTRDHRARETQYF. The CDR3 DNA sequence: TGTGCCAGCACTAGAGACCACAGGGCCCGGGAGACCCAGTACTTC.

The chain uses TRBV25-1 and TRBJ2-7; 9 bases are shared with TRBD1. CDR3 length equals 12 residues. V gave up 3 bases and J gave up 6 bases; unmatched junction bases: 0. Per the germline V gene, CDR1 is MGHDK and CDR2 is SYGVNS. The CDR3 bases are TGTGCCAGCAGTGAGGACAGGGGCGAGCAGTACTTC. Its translation is CASSEDRGEQYF.

In DNA form, the CDR3 reads TGTGCCAGTAGCCGGGCGTCGGGGTCCCTGAGCACTGAAGCTTTCTTT. Amino acid sequence: CASSRASGSLSTEAFF. This chain uses TRBV19 with TRBJ1-1; unclear D gene. Germline V CDR1 and CDR2: LNHDA, SQIVND (reference sequence). This CDR3 has 16 amino acids. The germline V and J ends were trimmed by 6 bases and 4 bases, with 21 bases remaining between them.

The chain combines TRBV28 with TRBJ2-3; D unclear. This CDR3 contains 12 residues. V was trimmed by 7 bases and J by 2 bases, leaving 7 bases between them. Germline CDR1 and CDR2: MDHEN and SYDVKM. This CDR3 reads CASNKPTDTQYF. CDR3 DNA: TGTGCCAGCAATAAACCCACAGATACGCAGTATTTT. Looking up the rest from reference TRBV28 and TRBJ2-3 gives the full variable domain: DVKVTQSSRYLVKRTGEKVFLECVQDMDHENMFWYRQDPGLGLRLIYFSYDVKMKEKGDIPEGYSVSREKKERFSLILESASTNQTSMYLCASNKPTDTQYFGPGTRLTVL.

The V call is TRBV7-9, the J call TRBJ2-3; D is unclear. CDR1 is SEHNR and CDR2 is FQNEAQ in the germline V gene (reference sequence). This CDR3 comprises 16 residues. Trimming stripped 1 base from V and 3 bases from J, with 14 bases between. The CDR3 is CASSLVFLGSTDTQYF. The CDR3 nucleotides are TGTGCCAGCAGCTTAGTTTTTCTTGGGTCTACAGATACGCAGTATTTT.

This sequence joins TRBV4-1 and TRBJ1-5, with D perhaps TRBD1 (6 bases). The CDR3 length is 16 residues. Between the trimmed V and J ends, which lost 1 base and 3 bases, there was a span of 13 bases. CDR1 is MGHRA, CDR2 YSYEKL, per germline. CDR3 sequence reads: CASSQGVQGLNQPQHF. CDR3 nucleotides: TGCGCCAGCAGCCAAGGTGTACAGGGCCTCAATCAGCCCCAGCATTTT.

V and J are TRBV3-1 (or the pseudogene TRBV3-2) and TRBJ2-1; D is uncertain. V shed 5 bases and J shed 9 bases, with 14 bases lying between them. CDR3 length equals 13 residues. CDR1 LGHDT and CDR2 YNNKEL come from the germline V gene (reference sequence). The CDR3 protein is CASSADPWGEQFF. The CDR3 DNA reads TGTGCCAGCAGCGCAGACCCATGGGGTGAGCAGTTCTTC.

The CDR3 sequence: CASRGAAEQFF. The CDR3 DNA follows: TGTGCCAGCAGGGGAGCGGCTGAGCAGTTCTTC. The chain has TRBV7-9 and TRBJ2-1; possible D gene TRBD2, 5 bases. The CDR3 runs to 11 residues. Looked up from germline, CDR1 is SEHNR and CDR2 is FQNEAQ (reference sequence). Trimming stripped 6 bases from V and 9 bases from J, with 9 bases between.

The chain links TRBV7-2 to TRBJ2-1; TRBD1 aligns across 8 bases. V gave up 3 bases and J gave up 5 bases; unmatched junction bases: 3. The CDR3 spans 14 residues. CDR1 and CDR2 from the germline V gene are SGHTA and FQGNSA. The CDR3 sequence: CASSFADRDNEQFF. CDR3 DNA sequence: TGTGCCAGCAGCTTCGCGGACAGGGACAATGAGCAGTTCTTC. The entire variable domain, with the rest obtained from reference TRBV7-2 and TRBJ2-1, is as follows: GAGVSQSPSNKVTEKGKDVELRCDPISGHTALYWYRQSLGQGLEFLIYFQGNSAPDKSGLPSDRFSAERTGGSVSTLTIQRTQQEDSAVYLCASSFADRDNEQFFGPGTRLTVL.

J is TRBJ1-2 and V is TRBV4-1; a possible D gene is TRBD1 (6 bases). The CDR3 contains 18 residues. Per germline, CDR1 MGHRA and CDR2 YSYEKL. Between the trimmed V and J ends, which lost 0 bases and 3 bases, there was a span of 20 bases. The CDR3 is CASSQDAPPRGHHYGYTF. The DNA of the CDR3 is TGCGCCAGCAGCCAAGATGCCCCCCCCCGGGGGCATCACTATGGCTACACCTTC.

This chain connects TRBV28 to TRBJ2-6, with D perhaps TRBD2 (5 bases). Germline assignment: CDR1 MDHEN and CDR2 SYDVKM. Trimming cost V 11 bases and J 0 bases, with 14 bases left between them. This CDR3 spans 15 amino acids. The CDR3 is CAVERAGSGANVLTF. The CDR3 DNA sequence: TGTGCCGTTGAAAGGGCGGGCTCTGGGGCCAACGTCCTGACTTTC. Complete variable domain (other parts from reference TRBV28 and TRBJ2-6): DVKVTQSSRYLVKRTGEKVFLECVQDMDHENMFWYRQDPGLGLRLIYFSYDVKMKEKGDIPEGYSVSREKKERFSLILESASTNQTSMYLCAVERAGSGANVLTFGAGSRLTVL.

The genes are TRBV10-3 and TRBJ1-2; 7 bases are a match to TRBD1. The CDR3 is made up of 14 amino acids. The germline CDR1 and CDR2 sequences are ENHRY and SYGVKD. V trimming: 1 base; J trimming: 8 bases; junction bases outside the gene matches: 7. This CDR3 reads CAISEWARGHGYTF. DNA of the CDR3: TGTGCCATCAGTGAGTGGGCGAGGGGGCACGGCTACACCTTC.

This clone has a single count. The V call is TRBV10-3, the J call TRBJ1-1; the D is unclear. This CDR3 has 13 residues. Germline V gives CDR1 ENHRY, CDR2 SYGVKD. The V end lost 7 bases, the J end lost 2 bases, and 11 bases lay between the germline ends. The CDR3 DNA sequence: TGTGCCATCAACTATGGACCTAACACTGAAGCTTTCTTT. Protein product: CAINYGPNTEAFF.

V gene TRBV5-1 combines with J gene TRBJ1-1; possible D gene TRBD1, 6 bases. V gave up 4 bases and J gave up 0 bases, with 10 bases separating them. Germline assignment: CDR1 SGHRS and CDR2 YFSETQ. The CDR3 is made up of 14 amino acids. The CDR3 loop reads CASSHGQLNTEAFF. CDR3 bases: TGCGCCAGCAGCCACGGACAGCTGAACACTGAAGCTTTCTTT.

The chain joins TRBV5-6 to TRBJ1-1; 7 nucleotides agree with TRBD1. V was clipped by 2 bases and J by 3 bases; unmatched bases: 7. The CDR3 totals 15 residues. Germline V gives CDR1 SGHDT, CDR2 YYEEEE. CDR3: CASSFLGGADTEAFF. In nucleotides, the CDR3 is TGTGCCAGCAGCTTTTTAGGGGGCGCGGACACTGAAGCTTTCTTT.

CDR3 amino acids: CASSTPRGSSGKVGYTQYF. The CDR3 DNA is TGTGCCAGCAGCACCCCACGCGGGTCAAGCGGGAAGGTTGGGTATACGCAGTATTTT. The gene calls are TRBV7-2 and TRBJ2-3; 7 positions match TRBD2. This CDR3 comprises 19 residues. Trimming cost V 5 bases and J 7 bases; bases outside gene matches: 24. Germline-derived CDR1 and CDR2 are SGHTA and FQGNSA.

This sequence joins TRBV4-2 and TRBJ2-1; 12 bases line up with TRBD2. Germline V gives CDR1 LGHNA, CDR2 YNFKEQ. With V trimmed by 1 base and J by 4 bases, 8 bases remained unmatched. The CDR3 loop spans 18 amino acids. In DNA, the CDR3 is TGTGCCAGCAGCCAAGCCGTAGCGACTAGCGGGAGATACAATGAGCAGTTCTTC. Protein sequence: CASSQAVATSGRYNEQFF.

The gene calls are TRBV7-9 and TRBJ1-2; 7 nucleotides line up with TRBD1. J was trimmed by 4 bases and V by 5 bases; bases with no gene match: 7. The CDR3 length is 14 residues. Germline V lookup: CDR1 SEHNR, CDR2 FQNEAQ (reference sequence). The CDR3 DNA sequence: TGTGCCAGCAGCACATTGACAGGGACCTATGGCTACACCTTC. It codes for CASSTLTGTYGYTF. The entire variable domain, with the rest obtained from reference TRBV7-9 and TRBJ1-2, is as follows: DTGVSQNPRHKITKRGQNVTFRCDPISEHNRLYWYRQTLGQGPEFLTYFQNEAQLEKSRLLSDRFSAERPKGSFSTLEIQRTEQGDSAMYLCASSTLTGTYGYTFGSGTRLTVV.

The chain is built from TRBV9 and TRBJ2-5; 7 positions agree with TRBD1. The junction had 4 bases not matched to a gene; V was cut back by 3 bases and J by 2 bases. The germline gives CDR1 SGDLS, CDR2 YYNGEE. The CDR3 is made up of 14 amino acids. CDR3 region: CASSAGQAQETQYF. In DNA, the CDR3 is TGTGCCAGCAGCGCCGGACAGGCTCAAGAGACCCAGTACTTC.

V usage is TRBV4-1 and J usage is TRBJ2-7, with a possible D match to TRBD1 (6 bases). The CDR3 sequence is 16 residues long. Germline assignment: CDR1 MGHRA and CDR2 YSYEKL. V gave up 1 base and J gave up 2 bases, with 15 bases separating them. The CDR3 loop is CASSQVGARGPYEQYF. For the CDR3, the DNA is TGCGCCAGCAGCCAAGTGGGGGCGAGGGGTCCCTACGAGCAGTACTTC.

The rearrangement uses TRBV24-1 and TRBJ1-5, with TRBD1 identical over 8 bases. The length of the CDR3 is 18 residues. The junction had 11 bases not matched to a gene; V was cut back by 4 bases and J by 1 base. CDR1 is KGHDR, CDR2 SFDVKD, per germline. The CDR3 DNA is TGTGCCACCAGTGAACTTCCCCCAGGGGGCGAGAGCAATCAGCCCCAGCATTTT. Translation: CATSELPPGGESNQPQHF.

This chain links TRBV9 with TRBJ2-1, with TRBD2 as a possible D gene (6 bases). V lost 0 bases and J 7 bases, leaving 11 bases between the germline ends. Germline CDR1 SGDLS, CDR2 YYNGEE. The CDR3 totals 14 residues. The CDR3 sequence is CASSVVGSGNEQFF. In DNA, the CDR3 is TGTGCCAGCAGCGTAGTCGGTAGCGGTAATGAGCAGTTCTTC.

In its sample, this clone was seen a few times. The genes are TRBV5-1 and TRBJ1-1; no clear D. The CDR3 runs to 13 residues. V was clipped by 0 bases and J by 1 base, with 4 bases between them. From germline, CDR1 is SGHRS and CDR2 YFSETQ. As DNA, the CDR3 is TGCGCCAGCAGCTTGGAATGGAACACTGAAGCTTTCTTT. Amino acids: CASSLEWNTEAFF. The whole variable domain, filled in from reference TRBV5-1 and TRBJ1-1, reads KAGVTQTPRYLIKTRGQQVTLSCSPISGHRSVSWYQQTPGQGLQFLFEYFSETQRNKGNFPGRFSGRQFSNSRSEMNVSTLELGDSALYLCASSLEWNTEAFFGQGTRLTVV.

CDR3 nucleotide sequence: TGTGCCAGCTCACCCGACAGGGGTCAAGAGACCCAGTACTTC. Translated: CASSPDRGQETQYF. The chain uses TRBV18 and TRBJ2-5; 8 positions match TRBD1. Germline V lookup: CDR1 KGHSH, CDR2 LQKENI. The CDR3 runs 14 residues. With 3 bases clipped from V and 2 bases from J, the junction kept 2 bases outside the gene matches.

The chain joins TRBV25-1 to TRBJ1-1, with a weak D call TRBD1 (6 bases). This CDR3 has 15 residues. Trimming took off 4 bases at V and 0 bases at J, with 12 bases between the two ends. CDR1 and CDR2 (germline): MGHDK, SYGVNS. The CDR3 is CASSGGQNVNTEAFF. CDR3 bases: TGTGCCAGCAGTGGAGGACAGAACGTGAACACTGAAGCTTTCTTT.

The V gene is TRBV5-6, the J gene TRBJ1-5; no clear D gene. This CDR3 has 14 amino acids. V lost 0 bases to trimming and J lost 5 bases, with 9 bases between them. Germline V gene sequence: CDR1 SGHDT, CDR2 YYEEEE. The CDR3 bases are TGTGCCAGCAGCTTGGCCTCGACCCATCAGCCCCAGCATTTT. Residues: CASSLASTHQPQHF.